Reported below is one T cell receptor beta chain. This sample stems from a study of CD8+ T cells in alopecia areata. RNA, once extracted, was reverse transcribed into cDNA for use as the sequencing template. Assay: immunoSEQ multiplex PCR; the TCRdb copy retains only in-frame clones and omits some. The data hold around 180,000 clones, with roughly 60% observed a single time. Germline CDR1 is LGHNA and CDR2 is YNFKEQ. The CDR3 totals 16 residues. V trimming: 1 base; J trimming: 4 bases; junction bases outside the gene matches: 7. Described treatment: oral pan-JAK inhibitor, 5-10 mg twice daily. This chain links TRBV4-2 with TRBJ1-2; TRBD1 aligns across 9 bases. The sequencing here drew on CD4+ T cells sorted from blood, taken at week 24, from a patient treated with tofacitinib. This receptor was identified in a human donor with alopecia areata. The DNA of the CDR3 is TGTGCCAGCAGCCAAGTCGCGGGACAGGGAAGCTATGGCTACACCTTC. This translates into CASSQVAGQGSYGYTF.